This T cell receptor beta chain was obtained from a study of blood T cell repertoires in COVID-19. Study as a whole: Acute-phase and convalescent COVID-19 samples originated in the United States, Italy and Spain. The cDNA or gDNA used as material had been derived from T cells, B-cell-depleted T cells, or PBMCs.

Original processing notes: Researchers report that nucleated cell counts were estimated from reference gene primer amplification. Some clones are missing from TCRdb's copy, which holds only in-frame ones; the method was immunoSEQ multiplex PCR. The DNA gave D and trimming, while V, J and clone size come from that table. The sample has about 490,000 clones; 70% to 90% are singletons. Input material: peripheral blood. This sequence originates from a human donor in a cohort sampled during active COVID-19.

CDR3 DNA: TGTGCCAGCAGCTTCCCGGGTTTGCAGTACTTC. Amino acid sequence: CASSFPGLQYF. The rearrangement links TRBV7-9 to TRBJ2-7; unclear D gene. Trimming cost V 3 bases and J 9 bases, with 9 bases left between them. The CDR3 length is 11 residues. Germline values: CDR1 SEHNR, CDR2 FQNEAQ (reference sequence).